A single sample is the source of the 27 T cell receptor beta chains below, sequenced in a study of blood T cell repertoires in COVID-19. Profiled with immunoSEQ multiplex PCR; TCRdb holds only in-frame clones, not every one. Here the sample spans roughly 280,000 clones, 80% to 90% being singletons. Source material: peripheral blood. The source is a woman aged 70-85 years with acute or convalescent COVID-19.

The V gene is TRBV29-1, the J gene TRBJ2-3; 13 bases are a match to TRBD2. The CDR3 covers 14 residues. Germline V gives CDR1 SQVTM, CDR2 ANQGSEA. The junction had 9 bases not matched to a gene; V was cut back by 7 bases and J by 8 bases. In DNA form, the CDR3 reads TGCAGCGCCCAACTAGCGGGGGGGCAAGGTACGCAGTATTTT. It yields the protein CSAQLAGGQGTQYF.

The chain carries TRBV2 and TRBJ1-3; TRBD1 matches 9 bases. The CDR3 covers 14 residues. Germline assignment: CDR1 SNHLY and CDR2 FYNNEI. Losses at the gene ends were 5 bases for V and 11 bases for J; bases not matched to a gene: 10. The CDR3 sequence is CASSSGTGSLAIYF. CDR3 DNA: TGTGCCAGCAGTTCCGGGACAGGGAGTTTGGCCATATATTTT. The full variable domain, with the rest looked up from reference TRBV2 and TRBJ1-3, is EPEVTQTPSHQVTQMGQEVILRCVPISNHLYFYWYRQILGQKVEFLVSFYNNEISEKSEIFDDQFSVERPDGSNFTLKIRSTKLEDSAMYFCASSSGTGSLAIYFGEGSWLTVV.

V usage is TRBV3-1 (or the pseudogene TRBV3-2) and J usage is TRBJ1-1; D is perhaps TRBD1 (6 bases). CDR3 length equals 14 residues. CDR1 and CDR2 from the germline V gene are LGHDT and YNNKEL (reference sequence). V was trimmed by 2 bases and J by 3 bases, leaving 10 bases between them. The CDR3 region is CASSQRGGYTEAFF. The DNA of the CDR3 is TGTGCCAGCAGCCAAAGGGGGGGGTACACTGAAGCTTTCTTT.

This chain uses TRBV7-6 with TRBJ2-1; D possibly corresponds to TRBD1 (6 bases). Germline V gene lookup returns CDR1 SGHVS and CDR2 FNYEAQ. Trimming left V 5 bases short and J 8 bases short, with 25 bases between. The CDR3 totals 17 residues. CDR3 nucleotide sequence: TGTGCCAGCAGCCCTCAGGCCAAAAACAGGGTTTCCTATGAGCAGTTCTTC. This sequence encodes CASSPQAKNRVSYEQFF. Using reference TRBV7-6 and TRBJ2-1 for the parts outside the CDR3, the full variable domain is GAGVSQSPRYKVTKRGQDVALRCDPISGHVSLYWYRQALGQGPEFLTYFNYEAQQDKSGLPNDRFSAERPEGSISTLTIQRTEQRDSAMYRCASSPQAKNRVSYEQFFGPGTRLTVL.

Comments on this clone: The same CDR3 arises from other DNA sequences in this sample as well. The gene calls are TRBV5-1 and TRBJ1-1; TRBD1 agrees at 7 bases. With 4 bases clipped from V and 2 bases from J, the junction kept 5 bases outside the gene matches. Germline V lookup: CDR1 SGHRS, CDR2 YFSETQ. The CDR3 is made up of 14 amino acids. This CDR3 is CASSLSGGNTEAFF. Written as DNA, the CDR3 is TGCGCCAGCAGCCTATCAGGGGGTAACACTGAAGCTTTCTTT.

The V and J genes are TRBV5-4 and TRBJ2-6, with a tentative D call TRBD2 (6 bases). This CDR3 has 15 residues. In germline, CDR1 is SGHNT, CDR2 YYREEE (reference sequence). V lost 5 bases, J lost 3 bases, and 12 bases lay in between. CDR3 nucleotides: TGTGCCAGCAGACGTACGGGGGTTGGGGCCAACGTCCTGACTTTC. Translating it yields CASRRTGVGANVLTF.

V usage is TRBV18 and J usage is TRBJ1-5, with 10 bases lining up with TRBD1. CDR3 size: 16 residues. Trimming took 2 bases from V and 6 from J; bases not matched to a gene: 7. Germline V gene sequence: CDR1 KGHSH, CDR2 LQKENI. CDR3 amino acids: CASSPSGQGNGQPQHF. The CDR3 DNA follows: TGTGCCAGCTCACCATCGGGACAGGGGAACGGTCAGCCCCAGCATTTT.

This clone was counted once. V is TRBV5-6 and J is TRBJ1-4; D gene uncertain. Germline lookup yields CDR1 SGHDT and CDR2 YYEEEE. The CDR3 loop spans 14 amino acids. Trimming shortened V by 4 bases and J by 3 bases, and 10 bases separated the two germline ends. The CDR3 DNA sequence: TGTGCCAGCAGCGCCGGGGAGGCTAATGAAAAACTGTTTTTT. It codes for CASSAGEANEKLFF.

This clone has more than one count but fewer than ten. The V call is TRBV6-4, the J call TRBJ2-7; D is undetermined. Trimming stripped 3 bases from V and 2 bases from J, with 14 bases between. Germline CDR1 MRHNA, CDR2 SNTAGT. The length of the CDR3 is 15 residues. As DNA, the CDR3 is TGTGCCAGCAGTGAGTTTCCATCCCCGGCCTACGAGCAGTACTTC. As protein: CASSEFPSPAYEQYF.

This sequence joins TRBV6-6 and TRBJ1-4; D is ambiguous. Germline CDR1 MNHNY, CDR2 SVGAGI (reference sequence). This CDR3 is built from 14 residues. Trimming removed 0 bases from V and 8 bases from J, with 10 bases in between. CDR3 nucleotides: TGTGCCAGCAGTTACTCGGGGAGGGAGGAAAAACTGTTTTTT. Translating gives CASSYSGREEKLFF.

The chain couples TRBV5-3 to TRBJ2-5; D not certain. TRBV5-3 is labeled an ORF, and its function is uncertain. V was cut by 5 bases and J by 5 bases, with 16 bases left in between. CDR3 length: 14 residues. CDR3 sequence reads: CARRTPGAVETQYF. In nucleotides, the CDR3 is TGTGCCAGAAGGACCCCGGGTGCCGTGGAGACCCAGTACTTC.

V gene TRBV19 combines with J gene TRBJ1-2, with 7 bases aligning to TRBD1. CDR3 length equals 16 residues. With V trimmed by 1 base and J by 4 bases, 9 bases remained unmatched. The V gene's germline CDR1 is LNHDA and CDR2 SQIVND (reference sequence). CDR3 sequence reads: CASSIGGTALVYGYTF. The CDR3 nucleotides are TGTGCCAGTAGTATAGGGGGGACAGCCCTCGTCTATGGCTACACCTTC.

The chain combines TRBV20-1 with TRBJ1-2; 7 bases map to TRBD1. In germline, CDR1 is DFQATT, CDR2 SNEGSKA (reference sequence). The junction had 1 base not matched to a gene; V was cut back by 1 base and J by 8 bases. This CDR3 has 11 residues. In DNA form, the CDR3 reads TGCAGTGCTAGAGGGGGACAGGGCTACACCTTC. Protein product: CSARGGQGYTF.

CDR3 bases: TGTGCCAGCAGTTACTCTGCAGGCAACACTGAAGCTTTCTTT. Protein sequence: CASSYSAGNTEAFF. The chain has TRBV6-6 and TRBJ1-1; D is ambiguous. V was clipped by 0 bases and J by 2 bases, with 7 bases between them. The germline gives CDR1 MNHNY, CDR2 SVGAGI (reference sequence). CDR3 length: 14 amino acids.

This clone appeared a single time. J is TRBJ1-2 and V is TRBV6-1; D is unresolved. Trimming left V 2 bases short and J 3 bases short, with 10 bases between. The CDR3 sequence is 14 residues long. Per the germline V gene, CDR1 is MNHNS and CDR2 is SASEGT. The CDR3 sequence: CASSERGSYYGYTF. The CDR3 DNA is TGTGCCAGCAGTGAACGGGGAAGTTACTATGGCTACACCTTC.

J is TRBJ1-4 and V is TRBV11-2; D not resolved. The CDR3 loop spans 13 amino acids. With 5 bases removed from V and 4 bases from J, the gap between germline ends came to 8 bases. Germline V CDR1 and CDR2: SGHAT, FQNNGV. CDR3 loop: CASSVVNNEKLFF. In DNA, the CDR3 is TGTGCCAGCAGCGTAGTAAATAATGAAAAACTGTTTTTT. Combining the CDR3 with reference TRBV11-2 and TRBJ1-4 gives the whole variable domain EAGVAQSPRYKIIEKRQSVAFWCNPISGHATLYWYQQILGQGPKLLIQFQNNGVVDDSQLPKDRFSAERLKGVDSTLKIQPAKLEDSAVYLCASSVVNNEKLFFGSGTQLSVL.

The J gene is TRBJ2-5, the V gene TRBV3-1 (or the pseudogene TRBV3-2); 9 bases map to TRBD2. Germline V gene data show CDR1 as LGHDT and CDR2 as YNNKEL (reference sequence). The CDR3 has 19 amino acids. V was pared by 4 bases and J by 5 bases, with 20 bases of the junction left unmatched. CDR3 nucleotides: TGTGCCAGCAGCCTCCACCTGACTAGCGGAGACCAAACAGGGGAGACCCAGTACTTC. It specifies CASSLHLTSGDQTGETQYF.

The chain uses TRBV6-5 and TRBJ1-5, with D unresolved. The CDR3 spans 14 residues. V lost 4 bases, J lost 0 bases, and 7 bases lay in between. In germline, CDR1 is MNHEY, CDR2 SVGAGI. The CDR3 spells CASSSGYSNQPQHF. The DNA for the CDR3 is TGTGCCAGCAGTTCCGGTTATAGCAATCAGCCCCAGCATTTT.

The CDR3 region is CATSRQGNTGELFF. The CDR3 nucleotides are TGTGCCACCTCGAGGCAGGGAAACACCGGGGAGCTGTTTTTT. The rearrangement links TRBV6-5 to TRBJ2-2, with a possible D match to TRBD1 (5 bases). The germline V gene encodes CDR1 MNHEY and CDR2 SVGAGI. The CDR3 spans 14 residues. Trimming left V 10 bases short and J 2 bases short, with 14 bases between.

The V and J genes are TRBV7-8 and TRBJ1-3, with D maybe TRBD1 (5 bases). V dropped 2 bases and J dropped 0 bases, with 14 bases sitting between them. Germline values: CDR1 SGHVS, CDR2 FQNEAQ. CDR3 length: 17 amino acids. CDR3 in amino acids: CASSLRSDSSSGNTIYF. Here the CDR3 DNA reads TGTGCCAGCAGCTTAAGGTCCGACAGCAGCTCTGGAAACACCATATATTTT.

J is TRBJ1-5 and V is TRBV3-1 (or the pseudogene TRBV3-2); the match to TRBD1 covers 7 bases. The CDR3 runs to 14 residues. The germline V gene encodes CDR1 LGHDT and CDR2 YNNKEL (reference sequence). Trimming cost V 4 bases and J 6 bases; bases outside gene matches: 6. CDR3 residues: CASSLGQAGQPQHF. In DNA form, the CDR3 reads TGTGCCAGCAGCCTAGGACAGGCCGGTCAGCCCCAGCATTTT.

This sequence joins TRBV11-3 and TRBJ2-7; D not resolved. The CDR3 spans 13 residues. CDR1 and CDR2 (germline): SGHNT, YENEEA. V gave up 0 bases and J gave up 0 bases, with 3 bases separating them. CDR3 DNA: TGTGCCAGCAGCTTAGACCTCTCCTACGAGCAGTACTTC. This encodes CASSLDLSYEQYF.

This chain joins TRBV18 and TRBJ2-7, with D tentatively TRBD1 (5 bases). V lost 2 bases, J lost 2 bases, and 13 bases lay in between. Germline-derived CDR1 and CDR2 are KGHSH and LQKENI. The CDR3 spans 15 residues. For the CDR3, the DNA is TGTGCCAGCTCACCAATTAGAGACAGTCCCTACGAGCAGTACTTC. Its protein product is CASSPIRDSPYEQYF.

CDR3 nucleotide sequence: TGTGCCTGGGACCTAGGGGGTCCCGAGCAGTACTTC. This gives the protein CAWDLGGPEQYF. The chain recombines TRBV30 with TRBJ2-7; perhaps TRBD1 as D (6 bases). V lost 5 bases and J lost 6, with 14 bases in between. Germline loops: CDR1 GTSNPN, CDR2 SVGIG (reference sequence). The CDR3 contains 12 residues.

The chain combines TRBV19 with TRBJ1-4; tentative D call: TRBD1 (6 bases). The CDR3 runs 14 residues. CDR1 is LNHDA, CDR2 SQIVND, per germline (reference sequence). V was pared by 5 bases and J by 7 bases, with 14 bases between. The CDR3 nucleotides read TGTGCCAGTAGTCCTCGAGGGGGTGGTGAAAAACTGTTTTTT. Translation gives CASSPRGGGEKLFF.

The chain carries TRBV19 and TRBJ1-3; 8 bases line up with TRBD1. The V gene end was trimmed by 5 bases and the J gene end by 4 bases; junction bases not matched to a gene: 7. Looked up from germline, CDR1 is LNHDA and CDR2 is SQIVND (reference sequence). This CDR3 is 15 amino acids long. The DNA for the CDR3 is TGTGCCAGTAGTGTCGGCAGGGGGCAAGGAAACACCATATATTTT. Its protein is CASSVGRGQGNTIYF.

The CDR3: CASSFKGQGYGYTF. Written as DNA, the CDR3 is TGTGCCAGCAGCTTTAAGGGACAGGGCTATGGCTACACCTTC. The chain has TRBV5-5 and TRBJ1-2; 9 positions agree with TRBD1. The CDR3 length is 14 residues. V lost 2 bases and J lost 4; bases outside the gene matches: 3. The germline gives CDR1 SGHKS, CDR2 YYEKEE (reference sequence).